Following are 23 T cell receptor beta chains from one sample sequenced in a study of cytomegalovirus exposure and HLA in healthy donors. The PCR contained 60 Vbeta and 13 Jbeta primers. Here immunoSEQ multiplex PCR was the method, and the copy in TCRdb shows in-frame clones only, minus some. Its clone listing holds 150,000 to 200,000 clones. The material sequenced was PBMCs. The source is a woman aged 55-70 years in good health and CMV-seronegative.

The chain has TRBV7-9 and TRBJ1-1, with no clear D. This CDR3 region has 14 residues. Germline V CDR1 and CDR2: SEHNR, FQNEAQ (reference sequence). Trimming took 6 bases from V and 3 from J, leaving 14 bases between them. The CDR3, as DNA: TGTGCCAGCAGTTTTACTAACGTGGACACTGAAGCTTTCTTT. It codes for CASSFTNVDTEAFF.

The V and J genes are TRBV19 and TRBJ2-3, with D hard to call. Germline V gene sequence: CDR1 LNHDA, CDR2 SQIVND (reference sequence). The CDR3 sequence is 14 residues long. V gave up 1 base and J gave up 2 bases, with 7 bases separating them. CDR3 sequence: CASSIGRNTDTQYF. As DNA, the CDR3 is TGTGCCAGTAGTATAGGGCGGAACACAGATACGCAGTATTTT.

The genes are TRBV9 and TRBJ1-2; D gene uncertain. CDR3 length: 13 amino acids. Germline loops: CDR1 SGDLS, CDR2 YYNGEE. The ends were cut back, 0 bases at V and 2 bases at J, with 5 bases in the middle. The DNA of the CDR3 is TGTGCCAGCAGCGTAGCGGGGAACTATGGCTACACCTTC. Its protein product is CASSVAGNYGYTF.

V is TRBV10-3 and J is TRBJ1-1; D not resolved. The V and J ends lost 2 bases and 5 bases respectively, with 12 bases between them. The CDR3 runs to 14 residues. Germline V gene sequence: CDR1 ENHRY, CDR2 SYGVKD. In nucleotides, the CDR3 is TGTGCCATCAGTGAGGGCTTGTTATGGACTGAAGCTTTCTTT. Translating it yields CAISEGLLWTEAFF.

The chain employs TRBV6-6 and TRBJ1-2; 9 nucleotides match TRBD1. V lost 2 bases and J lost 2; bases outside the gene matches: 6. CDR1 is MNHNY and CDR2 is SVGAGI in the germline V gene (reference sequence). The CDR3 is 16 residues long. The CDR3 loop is CASSYGDRAVNYGYTF. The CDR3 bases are TGTGCCAGCAGTTACGGGGACAGGGCCGTGAACTATGGCTACACCTTC.

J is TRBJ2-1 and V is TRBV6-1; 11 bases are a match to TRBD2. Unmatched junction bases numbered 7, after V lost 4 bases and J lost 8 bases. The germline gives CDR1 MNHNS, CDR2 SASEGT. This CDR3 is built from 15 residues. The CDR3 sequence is CASSVTSGSGYEQFF. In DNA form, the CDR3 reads TGTGCCAGCAGTGTAACTAGCGGGAGTGGGTATGAGCAGTTCTTC.

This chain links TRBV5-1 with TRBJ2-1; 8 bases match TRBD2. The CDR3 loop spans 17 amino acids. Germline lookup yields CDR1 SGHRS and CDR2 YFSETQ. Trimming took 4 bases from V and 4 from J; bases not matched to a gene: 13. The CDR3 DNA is TGCGCCAGCAGCAACGGCCTCAGCGGGAGAAGGTACAATGAGCAGTTCTTC. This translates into CASSNGLSGRRYNEQFF.

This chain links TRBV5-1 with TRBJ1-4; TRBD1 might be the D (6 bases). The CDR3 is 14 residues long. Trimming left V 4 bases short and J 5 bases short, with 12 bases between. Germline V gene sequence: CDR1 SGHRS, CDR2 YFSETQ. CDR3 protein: CASSPGTNNEKLFF. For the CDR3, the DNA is TGCGCCAGCAGCCCCGGGACAAACAATGAAAAACTGTTTTTT.

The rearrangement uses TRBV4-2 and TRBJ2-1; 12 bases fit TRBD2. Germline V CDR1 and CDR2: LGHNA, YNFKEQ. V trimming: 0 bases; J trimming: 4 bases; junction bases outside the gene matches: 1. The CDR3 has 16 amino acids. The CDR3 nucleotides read TGTGCCAGCAGCCAAGATACTAGCGGGGGGTACAATGAGCAGTTCTTC. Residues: CASSQDTSGGYNEQFF.

CDR3 coding DNA: TGCGCCAGCAGCTTGGTGACAGGGGAAATTGAAAAACTGTTTTTT. It yields the protein CASSLVTGEIEKLFF. V usage is TRBV5-1 and J usage is TRBJ1-4; 8 bases fit TRBD1. The CDR3 covers 15 residues. With V trimmed by 0 bases and J by 7 bases, 5 bases remained unmatched. Per the germline V gene, CDR1 is SGHRS and CDR2 is YFSETQ. The whole variable domain, filled in from reference TRBV5-1 and TRBJ1-4, reads KAGVTQTPRYLIKTRGQQVTLSCSPISGHRSVSWYQQTPGQGLQFLFEYFSETQRNKGNFPGRFSGRQFSNSRSEMNVSTLELGDSALYLCASSLVTGEIEKLFFGSGTQLSVL.

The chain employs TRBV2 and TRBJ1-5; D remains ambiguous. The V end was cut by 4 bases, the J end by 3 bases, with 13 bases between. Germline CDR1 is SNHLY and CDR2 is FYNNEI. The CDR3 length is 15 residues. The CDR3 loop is CASSGRQQVNQPQHF. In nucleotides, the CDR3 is TGTGCCAGCAGTGGCCGGCAGCAGGTCAATCAGCCCCAGCATTTT.

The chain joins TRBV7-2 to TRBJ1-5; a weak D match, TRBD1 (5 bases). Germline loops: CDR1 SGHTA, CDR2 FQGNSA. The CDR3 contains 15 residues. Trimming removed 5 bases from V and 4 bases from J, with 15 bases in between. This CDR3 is CASSPHPGPNQPQHF. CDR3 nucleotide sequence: TGTGCCAGCAGCCCGCACCCAGGGCCAAATCAGCCCCAGCATTTT.

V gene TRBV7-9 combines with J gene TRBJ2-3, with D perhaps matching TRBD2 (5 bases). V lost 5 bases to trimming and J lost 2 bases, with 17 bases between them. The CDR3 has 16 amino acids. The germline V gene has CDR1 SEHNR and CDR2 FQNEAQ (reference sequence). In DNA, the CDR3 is TGTGCCAGCAGCCCTCCTTACGGCGGGCTCACAGATACGCAGTATTTT. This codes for CASSPPYGGLTDTQYF.

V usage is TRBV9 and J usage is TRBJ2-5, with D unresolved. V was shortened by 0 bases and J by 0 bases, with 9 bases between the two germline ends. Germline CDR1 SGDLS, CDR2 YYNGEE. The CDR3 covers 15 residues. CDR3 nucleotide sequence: TGTGCCAGCAGCGTAGGCGGTTCGTACCAAGAGACCCAGTACTTC. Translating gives CASSVGGSYQETQYF.

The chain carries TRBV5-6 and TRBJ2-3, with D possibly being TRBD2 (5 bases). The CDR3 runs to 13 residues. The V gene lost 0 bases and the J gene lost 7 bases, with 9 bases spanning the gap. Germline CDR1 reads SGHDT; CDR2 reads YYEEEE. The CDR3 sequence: CASSLGGAHTQYF. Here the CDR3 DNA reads TGTGCCAGCAGCTTGGGGGGAGCTCATACGCAGTATTTT.

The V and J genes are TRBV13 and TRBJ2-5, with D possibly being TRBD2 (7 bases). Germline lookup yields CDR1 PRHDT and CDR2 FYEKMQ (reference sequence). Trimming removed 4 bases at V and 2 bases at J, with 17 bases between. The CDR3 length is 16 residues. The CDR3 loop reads CASSYRTRGGQETQYF. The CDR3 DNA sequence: TGTGCCAGCAGCTACCGGACTAGAGGGGGGCAAGAGACCCAGTACTTC.

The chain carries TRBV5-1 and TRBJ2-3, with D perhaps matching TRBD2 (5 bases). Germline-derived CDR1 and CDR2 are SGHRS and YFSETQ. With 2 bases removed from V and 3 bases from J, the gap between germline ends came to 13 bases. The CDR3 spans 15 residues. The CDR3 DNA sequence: TGCGCCAGCAGCTTACGGACTCCTGGGACAGATACGCAGTATTTT. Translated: CASSLRTPGTDTQYF.

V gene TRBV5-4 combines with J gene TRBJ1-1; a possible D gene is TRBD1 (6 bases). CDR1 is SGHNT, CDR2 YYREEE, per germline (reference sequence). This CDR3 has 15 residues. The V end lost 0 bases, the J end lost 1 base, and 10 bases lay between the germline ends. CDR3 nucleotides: TGTGCCAGCAGCTTGGGGGGGCGAAGGAACACTGAAGCTTTCTTT. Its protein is CASSLGGRRNTEAFF.

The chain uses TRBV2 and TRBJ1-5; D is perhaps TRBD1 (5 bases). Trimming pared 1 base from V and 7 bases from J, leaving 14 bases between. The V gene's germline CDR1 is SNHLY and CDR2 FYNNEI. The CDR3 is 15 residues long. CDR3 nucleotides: TGTGCCAGCAGTGAAGGGAGAAGGGGTAACCAGCCCCAGCATTTT. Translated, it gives CASSEGRRGNQPQHF.

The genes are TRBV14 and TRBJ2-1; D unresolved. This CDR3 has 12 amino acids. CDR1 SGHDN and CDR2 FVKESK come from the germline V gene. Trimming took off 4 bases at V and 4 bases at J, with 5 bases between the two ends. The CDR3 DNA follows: TGTGCCAGCAGCCTCCTTTACAATGAGCAGTTCTTC. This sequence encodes CASSLLYNEQFF. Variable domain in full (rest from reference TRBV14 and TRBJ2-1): EAGVTQFPSHSVIEKGQTVTLRCDPISGHDNLYWYRRVMGKEIKFLLHFVKESKQDESGMPNNRFLAERTGGTYSTLKVQPAELEDSGVYFCASSLLYNEQFFGPGTRLTVL.

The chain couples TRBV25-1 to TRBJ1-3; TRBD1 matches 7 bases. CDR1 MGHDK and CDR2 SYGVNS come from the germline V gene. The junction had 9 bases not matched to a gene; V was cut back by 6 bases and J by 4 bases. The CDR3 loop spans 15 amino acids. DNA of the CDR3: TGTGCCAGCAGATCCGATTGGGACAGCGGAAACACCATATATTTT. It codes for CASRSDWDSGNTIYF.

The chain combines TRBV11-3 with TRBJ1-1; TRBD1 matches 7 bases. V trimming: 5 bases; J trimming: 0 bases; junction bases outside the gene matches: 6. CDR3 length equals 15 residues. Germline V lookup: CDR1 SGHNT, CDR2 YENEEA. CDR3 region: CASSPGGQLNTEAFF. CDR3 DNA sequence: TGTGCCAGCAGCCCAGGGGGACAACTGAACACTGAAGCTTTCTTT.

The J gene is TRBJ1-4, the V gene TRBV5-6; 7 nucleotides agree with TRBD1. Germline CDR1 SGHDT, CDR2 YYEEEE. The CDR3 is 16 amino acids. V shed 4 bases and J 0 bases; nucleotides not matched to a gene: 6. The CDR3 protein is CASSAGTEATNEKLFF. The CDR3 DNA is TGTGCCAGCAGCGCCGGGACAGAAGCAACTAATGAAAAACTGTTTTTT.